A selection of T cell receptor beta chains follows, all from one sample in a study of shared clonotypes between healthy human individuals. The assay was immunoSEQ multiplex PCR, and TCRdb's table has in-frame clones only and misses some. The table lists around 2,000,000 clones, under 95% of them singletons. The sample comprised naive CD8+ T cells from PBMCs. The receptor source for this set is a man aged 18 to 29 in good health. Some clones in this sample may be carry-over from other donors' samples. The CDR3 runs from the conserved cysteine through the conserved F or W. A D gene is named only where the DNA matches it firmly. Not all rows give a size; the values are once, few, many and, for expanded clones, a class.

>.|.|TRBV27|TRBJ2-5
CASRLTPPELETQYF
TGTGCCAGCAGGTTGACCCCCCCGGAACTTGAGACCCAGTACTTC
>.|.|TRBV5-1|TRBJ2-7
CASSLGPAAEQYF
TGCGCCAGCAGCTTGGGCCCGGCCGCCGAGCAGTACTTC
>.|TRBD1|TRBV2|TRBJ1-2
CASSLLAGGTNYGYTF
TGTGCCAGCAGTCTTCTAGCAGGGGGAACCAACTATGGCTACACCTTC
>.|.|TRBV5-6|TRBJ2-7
CASSLLGGAYEQYF
TGTGCCAGCAGTCTCTTAGGTGGAGCCTACGAGCAGTACTTC
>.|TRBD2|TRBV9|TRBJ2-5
CASSGLAGVQETQYF
TGTGCCAGCAGTGGCCTGGCGGGAGTACAAGAGACCCAGTACTTC
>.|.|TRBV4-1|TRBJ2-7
CASSPRGLDEQYF
TGCGCCAGCAGCCCCCGCGGGTTGGACGAGCAGTACTTC
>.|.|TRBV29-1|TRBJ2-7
CSALGPRGEQHF
TGCAGCGCCCTTGGGCCCAGGGGCGAGCAGCACTTC
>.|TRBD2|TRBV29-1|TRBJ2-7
CSVIPGGPHEQYF
TGCAGCGTGATTCCGGGAGGGCCTCACGAGCAGTACTTC
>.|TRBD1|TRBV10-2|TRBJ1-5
CASSDRGPFNQPQHF
TGCGCCAGCAGCGACAGGGGGCCCTTCAATCAGCCCCAGCATTTT
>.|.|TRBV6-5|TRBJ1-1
CASSYSGRNTEAFF
TGTGCCAGCAGTTACTCGGGAAGGAACACTGAAGCTTTCTTT
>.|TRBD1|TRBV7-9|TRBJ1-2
CASSLSGQDPHGYTF
TGTGCCAGCAGCTTATCGGGACAGGACCCCCATGGCTACACCTTC
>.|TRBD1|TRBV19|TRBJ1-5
CASSPGTGNQPQHF
TGTGCCAGTAGTCCGGGGACAGGCAATCAGCCCCAGCATTTT
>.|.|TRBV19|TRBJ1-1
CASSMGEGNTEAFF
TGTGCCAGTAGTATGGGTGAGGGGAACACTGAAGCTTTCTTT
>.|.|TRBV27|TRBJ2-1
CASSFKATPYNEQFF
TGTGCCAGCAGTTTTAAAGCTACCCCCTACAATGAGCAGTTCTTC
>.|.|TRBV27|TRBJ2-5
CANFDGTETQYF
TGTGCCAACTTTGACGGAACGGAGACCCAGTACTTC
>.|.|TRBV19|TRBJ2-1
CASTLQGDNEQFF
TGTGCCAGTACCCTACAGGGCGACAATGAGCAGTTCTTC
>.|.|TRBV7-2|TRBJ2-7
CASSLSASAYYEQYF
TGTGCCAGCAGCTTATCGGCTAGCGCATACTACGAGCAGTACTTC
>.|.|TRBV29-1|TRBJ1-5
CSVRTDLDGPQHF
TGCAGCGTGCGGACAGACCTCGATGGGCCCCAGCATTTT
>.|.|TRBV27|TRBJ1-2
CASRGRDLWGYTF
TGTGCCAGCAGAGGAAGAGATCTTTGGGGCTACACCTTC
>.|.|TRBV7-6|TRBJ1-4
CASSSRPALEKLFF
TGTGCCAGCAGCTCCAGACCGGCCCTTGAAAAACTGTTTTTT
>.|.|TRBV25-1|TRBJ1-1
CASSELPHTEAFF
TGTGCCAGCAGTGAATTGCCCCACACTGAAGCTTTCTTT
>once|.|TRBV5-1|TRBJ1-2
CASRTQPGPPWESTF
TGCGCCAGCAGAACTCAACCGGGACCCCCCTGGGAAAGCACCTTC
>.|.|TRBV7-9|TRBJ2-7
CASSFVANSSYEQYF
TGTGCCAGCAGCTTCGTTGCCAATAGCTCCTACGAGCAGTACTTC
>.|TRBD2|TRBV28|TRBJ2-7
CASSLDPFSSGSSYEQYF
TGTGCCAGCAGTTTAGACCCCTTTTCGAGCGGGAGCTCCTACGAGCAGTACTTC
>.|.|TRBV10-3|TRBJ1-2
CAISEGWGGYGYTF
TGTGCCATCAGTGAGGGGTGGGGCGGGTATGGCTACACCTTC
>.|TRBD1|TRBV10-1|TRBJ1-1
CASSATGGTEAFF
TGCGCCAGCAGTGCCACAGGGGGGACTGAAGCTTTCTTT
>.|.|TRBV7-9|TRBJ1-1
CLTLRGLNTEAFF
TGTTTAACGCTCAGAGGGTTGAACACTGAAGCTTTCTTT
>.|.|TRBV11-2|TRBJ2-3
CASSSDTDTQYF
TGTGCCAGCAGCTCTGATACAGATACGCAGTATTTT
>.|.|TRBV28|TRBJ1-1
CASSLTGMNTEAFF
TGTGCCAGCAGTTTAACAGGTATGAACACTGAAGCTTTCTTT
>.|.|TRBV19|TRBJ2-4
CASSEGSAKNIQYF
TGTGCCAGTAGCGAGGGGTCAGCCAAAAACATTCAGTACTTC